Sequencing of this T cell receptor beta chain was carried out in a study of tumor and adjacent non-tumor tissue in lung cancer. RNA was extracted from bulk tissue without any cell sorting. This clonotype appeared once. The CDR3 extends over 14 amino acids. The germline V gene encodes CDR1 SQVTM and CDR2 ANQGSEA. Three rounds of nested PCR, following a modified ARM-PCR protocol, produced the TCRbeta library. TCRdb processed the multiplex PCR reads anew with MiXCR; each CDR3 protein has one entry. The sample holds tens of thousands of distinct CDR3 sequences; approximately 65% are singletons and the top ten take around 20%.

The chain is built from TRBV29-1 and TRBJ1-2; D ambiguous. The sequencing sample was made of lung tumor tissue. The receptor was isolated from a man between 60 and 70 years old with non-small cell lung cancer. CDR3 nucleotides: TGCAGGGTTCAAACCCCGACAAGCAACTATGGCTACACCTTC. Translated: CRVQTPTSNYGYTF.